This T cell receptor beta chain was captured by sequencing in a study of T cell responses to AZD1222 COVID-19 vaccine. Study context: Pooling of second doses given at about 4 or about 12 weeks was done. Study results and limitations: Spike-wide coverage was observed for vaccine-associated CD4 TCRs, with dominant responses at 160-218 and 743-854.

V was clipped by 4 bases and J by 6 bases, with 10 bases between them. The germline CDR1 and CDR2 sequences are SGHRS and YFSETQ. The CDR3 has 13 amino acids. The method was immunoSEQ multiplex PCR; TCRdb's version includes in-frame clones alone and lacks a portion of them. The sample includes roughly 78,000 clones, 65% to 85% of them seen just once. On this clone itself: Its target is not known.

The sequences come from peripheral blood, collected on day 0 of AZD1222 vaccination. The rearrangement uses TRBV5-1 and TRBJ2-2, with a possible D match to TRBD1 (7 bases). This TCR was sampled from an adult in good health. Here the CDR3 DNA reads TGCGCCAGCAGCCCCAGGGGGGCCGGGGAGCTGTTTTTT. Amino acid sequence: CASSPRGAGELFF. The whole variable domain, remainder taken from reference TRBV5-1 and TRBJ2-2, is KAGVTQTPRYLIKTRGQQVTLSCSPISGHRSVSWYQQTPGQGLQFLFEYFSETQRNKGNFPGRFSGRQFSNSRSEMNVSTLELGDSALYLCASSPRGAGELFFGEGSRLTVL.